This T cell receptor beta chain was sequenced for a study of blood T cell repertoires in COVID-19. On the study more broadly: Acute and convalescent COVID-19 specimens originated in the United States, Italy and Spain.

Germline V CDR1 and CDR2: MDHEN, SYDVKM. The CDR3 loop spans 15 amino acids. V lost 0 bases to trimming and J lost 5 bases; unmatched junction nucleotides: 2. Libraries were prepared by immunoSEQ multiplex PCR; TCRdb keeps only in-frame clonotypes and omits some of them. In the table there are 200,000 to 250,000 clones, roughly 90% of which are singletons. The TCR comes from a man in his forties with active or convalescent COVID-19. The sample was peripheral blood. The gene calls are TRBV28 and TRBJ2-2, with 8 bases matching TRBD1. As DNA, the CDR3 is TGTGCCAGCAGTTTATGGGACAGGGTGACCGGGGAGCTGTTTTTT. Translated: CASSLWDRVTGELFF.